This TCR beta chain was observed in a study of T cell responses to AZD1222 COVID-19 vaccine. Study-level information: Researchers grouped second doses given at about 4 or about 12 weeks into one pool.

Data came from immunoSEQ multiplex PCR; TCRdb stores just in-frame clones and leaves some out. This table holds about 83,000 clones, approximately 92% found once. Study-wide results and limits: The study reported that nearly half of spike-specific TCRs target unmutated variant regions.

The CDR3 runs 12 residues. Germline V gene sequence: CDR1 MNHEY, CDR2 SMNVEV (reference sequence). Trimming cost V 0 bases and J 6 bases, with 6 bases left between them. Points on this clone: The antigen is not known.

The sequence was collected from an adult in good health. The sequencing here drew on peripheral blood, taken on day 0 of AZD1222 vaccination. The chain recombines TRBV27 with TRBJ2-7; D is unresolved. CDR3 sequence reads: CASSLSGSEQYF. CDR3 sequence (DNA): TGTGCCAGCAGTTTATCAGGCTCCGAGCAGTACTTC.